This paragraph reports one T cell receptor beta chain. Some clones are missing from TCRdb's copy, which holds only in-frame ones; the method was immunoSEQ multiplex PCR. The sample lists 200,000 to 250,000 clones, around 94% seen once, with more than 1.3% in the top ten. This entry comes from a study of control samples from healthy donors and cancer patients. The sample consisted of blood. This receptor was identified in a man aged 50 to 60 in good health.

The CDR3 sequence: CASRYPGFDEQFF. CDR3 coding DNA: TGCGCCAGCAGATATCCAGGGTTTGATGAGCAGTTCTTC. The chain joins TRBV10-2 to TRBJ2-1, with D possibly matching TRBD1 (5 bases). The V gene's germline CDR1 is WSHSY and CDR2 SAAADI. Trimming cost V 6 bases and J 8 bases, with 14 bases left between them. This CDR3 spans 13 amino acids.